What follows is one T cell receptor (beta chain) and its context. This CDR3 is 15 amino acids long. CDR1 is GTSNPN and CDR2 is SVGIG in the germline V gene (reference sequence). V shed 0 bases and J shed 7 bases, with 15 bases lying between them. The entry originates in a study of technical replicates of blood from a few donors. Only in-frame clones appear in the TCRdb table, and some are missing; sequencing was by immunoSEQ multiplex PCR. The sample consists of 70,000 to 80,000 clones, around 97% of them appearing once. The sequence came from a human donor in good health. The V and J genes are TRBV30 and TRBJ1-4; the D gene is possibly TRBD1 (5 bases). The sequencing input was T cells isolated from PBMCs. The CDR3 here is CAWSVGVSGGEKLFF. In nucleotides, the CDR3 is TGTGCCTGGAGTGTAGGGGTCTCCGGTGGTGAAAAACTGTTTTTT.